The 26 T cell receptor beta chains listed next were all sequenced from one sample in a study of CD8+ T cells in alopecia areata. Sequencing relied on a cDNA template that was reverse transcribed from extracted RNA. The protocol was immunoSEQ multiplex PCR, while the TCRdb copy is restricted to in-frame clones and leaves out a portion. The table lists about 70,000 clones, 29% of them singletons, with approximately 15% in the top ten. The treatment: oral pan-JAK inhibitor, 5-10 mg twice daily. The material was CD8+ T cells sorted from blood, obtained at week 4, from a patient treated with tofacitinib. The source of these receptors is a human donor with alopecia areata.

There are a few counts of this clone. The CDR3 is CASSLTGGSSGANVLTF. The CDR3 nucleotides read TGCGCCAGCAGCTTGACAGGGGGTTCCTCTGGGGCCAACGTCCTGACTTTC. V and J are TRBV5-1 and TRBJ2-6, with 8 bases aligning to TRBD1. The CDR3 length is 17 residues. After removal of 1 base from V and 0 bases from J, the junction contained 3 bases not matched to a gene. CDR1 and CDR2 from the germline V gene are SGHRS and YFSETQ.

In its sample, this clone was seen a few times. J is TRBJ2-2 and V is TRBV29-1; no firm D call. V dropped 2 bases and J dropped 1 base, with 14 bases sitting between them. The CDR3 consists of 16 residues. The germline V gene has CDR1 SQVTM and CDR2 ANQGSEA. The CDR3 region is CSVELQAHQNTGELFF. The CDR3 coding sequence is TGCAGCGTTGAACTTCAGGCCCATCAGAACACCGGGGAGCTGTTTTTT.

The chain couples TRBV29-1 to TRBJ1-1, with TRBD1 matching over 9 bases. CDR3 length: 14 residues. The ends lost 4 bases at V and 0 bases at J; junction bases unmatched: 3. Germline V lookup: CDR1 SQVTM, CDR2 ANQGSEA. The CDR3 DNA is TGCAGCGTTGCAGGGACAGGGATGAACACTGAAGCTTTCTTT. Protein product: CSVAGTGMNTEAFF.

This chain links TRBV2 with TRBJ2-7; D is undetermined. Between the trimmed V and J ends, which lost 10 bases and 1 base, there was a span of 5 bases. From germline, CDR1 is SNHLY and CDR2 FYNNEI. There are 10 residues in the CDR3. The CDR3: CATGSYEQYF. The DNA of the CDR3 is TGTGCCACCGGATCCTACGAGCAGTACTTC.

This sequence joins TRBV29-1 and TRBJ2-7, with unresolved D. Germline assignment: CDR1 SQVTM and CDR2 ANQGSEA. Between the trimmed V and J ends, which lost 4 bases and 9 bases, there was a span of 10 bases. The CDR3 has 10 residues. As DNA, the CDR3 is TGCAGCGTTGTGAGTCAATGGCAGTACTTC. It is translated as CSVVSQWQYF.

This clone was detected ten times or more. The chain couples TRBV10-2 to TRBJ2-2; D tentatively fits TRBD1 or TRBD2 (6 bases each). Germline V gene sequence: CDR1 WSHSY, CDR2 SAAADI. V was pared by 8 bases and J by 3 bases, with 13 bases between. CDR3 length: 14 amino acids. CDR3 DNA: TGCGCCAGCGGGGGGACACCCGACACCGGGGAGCTGTTTTTT. Translating gives CASGGTPDTGELFF.

The chain recombines TRBV29-1 with TRBJ2-1, with a tentative D call TRBD1 (6 bases). In germline, CDR1 is SQVTM, CDR2 ANQGSEA. The CDR3 is 13 residues long. Deletions cut 3 bases from V and 9 bases from J, with 15 bases between. Here the CDR3 reads CSVDAAGVSEQFF. The CDR3 DNA follows: TGCAGCGTTGACGCGGCAGGGGTTAGTGAGCAGTTCTTC.

V and J are TRBV28 and TRBJ1-4; D is perhaps TRBD1 (6 bases). This CDR3 comprises 14 residues. The germline gives CDR1 MDHEN, CDR2 SYDVKM. Deletions cut 3 bases from V and 7 bases from J, with 12 bases between. In DNA form, the CDR3 reads TGTGCCAGCAGTTTCCAGGGGACGGGTGAAAAACTGTTTTTT. Translated: CASSFQGTGEKLFF.

The chain employs TRBV5-1 and TRBJ1-2, with 7 bases fitting TRBD1. This CDR3 contains 15 residues. The junction had 12 bases not matched to a gene; V was cut back by 4 bases and J by 6 bases. Germline assignment: CDR1 SGHRS and CDR2 YFSETQ. The CDR3 sequence: CASSVSNRDRDGYTF. CDR3 coding DNA: TGCGCCAGCAGCGTATCAAACCGGGACAGAGATGGCTACACCTTC.

The J gene is TRBJ2-3, the V gene TRBV5-1, with D tentatively TRBD1 or TRBD2 (5 bases each). Germline CDR1 reads SGHRS; CDR2 reads YFSETQ. V gave up 4 bases and J gave up 1 base, with 13 bases separating them. The CDR3 has 15 amino acids. The CDR3, as DNA: TGCGCCAGCAGCCCGGCAGGGCGGGGCACAGATACGCAGTATTTT. Protein sequence: CASSPAGRGTDTQYF.

The chain combines TRBV29-1 with TRBJ2-5; 12 positions agree with TRBD1. Germline V lookup: CDR1 SQVTM, CDR2 ANQGSEA. The CDR3 sequence is 14 residues long. Trimming removed 5 bases from V and 5 bases from J; junction bases left unmatched: 6. CDR3 nucleotides: TGCAGCGTTACGGGACAGGGGGCATGGGAGACCCAGTACTTC. Translating it yields CSVTGQGAWETQYF. Variable domain in full (rest from reference TRBV29-1 and TRBJ2-5): SAVISQKPSRDICQRGTSLTIQCQVDSQVTMMFWYRQQPGQSLTLIATANQGSEATYESGFVIDKFPISRPNLTFSTLTVSNMSPEDSSIYLCSVTGQGAWETQYFGPGTRLLVL.

The J gene is TRBJ1-1, the V gene TRBV5-1; unclear D gene. The CDR3 spans 14 residues. Between the trimmed V and J ends, which lost 4 bases and 7 bases, there was a span of 17 bases. Germline V gene sequence: CDR1 SGHRS, CDR2 YFSETQ. CDR3 loop: CASSPGSGLGEAFF. Here the CDR3 DNA reads TGCGCCAGCAGCCCCGGGAGTGGGCTTGGTGAAGCTTTCTTT. Looking up the rest from reference TRBV5-1 and TRBJ1-1 gives the full variable domain: KAGVTQTPRYLIKTRGQQVTLSCSPISGHRSVSWYQQTPGQGLQFLFEYFSETQRNKGNFPGRFSGRQFSNSRSEMNVSTLELGDSALYLCASSPGSGLGEAFFGQGTRLTVV.

This chain links TRBV29-1 with TRBJ2-5, with D hard to call. The germline V and J ends were trimmed by 8 bases and 1 base, with 11 bases remaining between them. This CDR3 region has 12 residues. From germline, CDR1 is SQVTM and CDR2 ANQGSEA. CDR3 amino acids: CSPVLSQETQYF. The DNA for the CDR3 is TGCAGCCCCGTTCTATCCCAAGAGACCCAGTACTTC. Using reference TRBV29-1 and TRBJ2-5 for the parts outside the CDR3, the full variable domain is SAVISQKPSRDICQRGTSLTIQCQVDSQVTMMFWYRQQPGQSLTLIATANQGSEATYESGFVIDKFPISRPNLTFSTLTVSNMSPEDSSIYLCSPVLSQETQYFGPGTRLLVL.

The chain combines TRBV15 with TRBJ2-5; D is unclear. The length of the CDR3 is 12 residues. Trimming left V 3 bases short and J 4 bases short, with 6 bases between. Germline lookup yields CDR1 LNHNV and CDR2 YYDKDF (reference sequence). The CDR3 nucleotides are TGTGCCACCAGCAGCGGTAGAGAGACCCAGTACTTC. Its protein is CATSSGRETQYF.

This chain connects TRBV30 to TRBJ1-2; 7 nucleotides match TRBD1. The CDR3 runs to 14 residues. J gave up 4 bases and V 2 bases, and 7 bases lay outside the gene matches. Germline values: CDR1 GTSNPN, CDR2 SVGIG (reference sequence). The CDR3 DNA reads as TGTGCCTGGAGTTTGGGACAGAGGATCTATGGCTACACCTTC. Translation gives CAWSLGQRIYGYTF.

The CDR3, as DNA: TGTGCCAGCAGTTACGGAGCGGGTCCGGGGAATGAGCAGTTCTTC. Its translation: CASSYGAGPGNEQFF. This chain links TRBV6-5 with TRBJ2-1; D possibly corresponds to TRBD2 (6 bases). Germline loops: CDR1 MNHEY, CDR2 SVGAGI. Trimming cost V 2 bases and J 7 bases, with 15 bases left between them. The CDR3 contains 15 residues.

The count of this clone is one. V gene TRBV7-2 combines with J gene TRBJ1-1; D not certain. Per germline, CDR1 SGHTA and CDR2 FQGNSA. Trimming removed 3 bases from V and 0 bases from J, with 11 bases in between. The CDR3 sequence is 15 residues long. The CDR3 DNA is TGTGCCAGCAGCTTGCGGGTGAGGATGAACACTGAAGCTTTCTTT. Its protein product is CASSLRVRMNTEAFF.

This clone was counted a single time. The gene calls are TRBV29-1 and TRBJ2-7, with TRBD2 as a possible D gene (6 bases). V dropped 6 bases and J dropped 2 bases, with 17 bases sitting between them. Germline CDR1 is SQVTM and CDR2 is ANQGSEA. The CDR3 is 14 residues long. The DNA for the CDR3 is TGCAGCGTCCTGGGCCAGCTAGCGCCCTACGAGCAGTACTTC. Translation: CSVLGQLAPYEQYF.

The table lists this clone with a few counts. The V call is TRBV11-1, the J call TRBJ2-1; a possible D gene is TRBD1 (5 bases). The germline CDR1 and CDR2 sequences are SGHAT and FQDESV (reference sequence). The CDR3 totals 14 residues. V was pared by 1 base and J by 8 bases, with 12 bases between. The CDR3 nucleotides read TGTGCCAGCAGCTTAGAAACCGCCAGGGATGAGCAGTTCTTC. Translating it yields CASSLETARDEQFF.

This chain links TRBV28 with TRBJ1-2; 10 bases are a match to TRBD1. CDR1 and CDR2 from the germline V gene are MDHEN and SYDVKM. CDR3 length: 15 residues. J gave up 7 bases and V 3 bases, and 8 bases lay outside the gene matches. Here the CDR3 reads CASSLTGTGVSGYTF. The CDR3 coding sequence is TGTGCCAGCAGTTTGACCGGGACAGGGGTTAGTGGCTACACCTTC.

This chain links TRBV30 with TRBJ2-1, with D hard to call. The germline gives CDR1 GTSNPN, CDR2 SVGIG (reference sequence). This CDR3 spans 14 amino acids. Trimming took 7 bases from V and 2 from J, leaving 15 bases between them. The CDR3 is CASQGQSPYNEQFF. Written as DNA, the CDR3 is TGTGCCTCCCAAGGCCAGTCGCCCTACAATGAGCAGTTCTTC.

CDR3 nucleotide sequence: TGTGCCAGCAGCTTCCGCGGCAATCAGCCCCAGCATTTT. Protein sequence: CASSFRGNQPQHF. The rearrangement uses TRBV13 and TRBJ1-5; D is unclear. The CDR3 has 13 residues. Germline values: CDR1 PRHDT, CDR2 FYEKMQ (reference sequence). V was cut by 3 bases and J by 2 bases, with 5 bases left in between.

This chain joins TRBV30 and TRBJ2-5; D remains unclear. V was shortened by 0 bases and J by 5 bases, with 16 bases between the two germline ends. The CDR3 runs to 15 residues. Germline values: CDR1 GTSNPN, CDR2 SVGIG (reference sequence). CDR3 in amino acids: CAWSVGISSGETQYF. DNA for the CDR3: TGTGCCTGGAGTGTCGGTATATCTTCTGGGGAGACCCAGTACTTC.

Only a few counts were recorded for this clone. The chain has TRBV29-1 and TRBJ2-1; D possibly matches TRBD1 or TRBD2 (5 bases each). The CDR3 is 13 residues long. V lost 8 bases and J 6 bases, leaving 17 bases between the germline ends. The V gene's germline CDR1 is SQVTM and CDR2 ANQGSEA. The CDR3 bases are TGCAGCTCCTTTATCCAGAGGGGCAATGAGCAGTTCTTC. Its protein is CSSFIQRGNEQFF.

This clone was seen a handful of times. The CDR3 sequence is CAWSDTYEQYF. The DNA of the CDR3 is TGTGCCTGGAGTGACACCTACGAGCAGTACTTC. The chain recombines TRBV30 with TRBJ2-7, with unresolved D. Deletions cut 1 base from V and 2 bases from J, with 3 bases between. Per germline, CDR1 GTSNPN and CDR2 SVGIG (reference sequence). The CDR3 has 11 residues.

The chain combines TRBV30 with TRBJ2-7; 10 bases are a match to TRBD1. V dropped 5 bases and J dropped 6; count of bases not matched to a gene: 7. CDR3 length: 13 amino acids. Looked up from germline, CDR1 is GTSNPN and CDR2 is SVGIG (reference sequence). The CDR3 bases are TGTGCCTGGGGGACAGGGGCGACGCGCGAGCAGTACTTC. Amino acid sequence: CAWGTGATREQYF.